This is a list of T cell receptor beta chains from one sample in a study of shared clonotypes between healthy human individuals. TCRdb keeps only in-frame clones here, not all; method: immunoSEQ multiplex PCR. The repertoire holds 2 million to 2.5 million clones, with approximately 96% as singletons. Source material: naive CD4+ T cells sorted from blood. These receptor sequences come from a man aged 18 to 30 in good health. The CDR3 runs from the conserved cysteine through the conserved F or W. A D gene is named only where the DNA matches it firmly. Rows give clone size only sometimes, using once, few, many, or a class for an expanded clone.

TRBJ2-1,TRBV5-1,-,-,15,TGCGCCAGCAGCTTGAGGGGGGACTCCTACAATGAGCAGTTCTTC,CASSLRGDSYNEQFF
TRBJ1-5,TRBV5-1,TRBD1,-,16,TGCGCCAGCAGCATATTACTGACAGGGGGGCATCAGCCCCAGCATTTT,CASSILLTGGHQPQHF
TRBJ1-6,TRBV5-4,-,-,16,TGTGCCAGCAGCGGGGGCCCGGGAGGCCCGTATTCACCCCTCCACTTT,CASSGGPGGPYSPLHF
TRBJ2-5,TRBV27,-,-,14,TGTGCCAGCAGTTTTAGCGGATCCCAAGAGACCCAGTACTTC,CASSFSGSQETQYF
TRBJ1-1,TRBV30,-,-,11,TGTGCCTGGATGTCGAACACTGAAGCTTTCTTT,CAWMSNTEAFF
TRBJ1-2,TRBV28,-,-,14,TGTGCCAGCAGTGAACAGGTTTCTAACTATGGCTACACCTTC,CASSEQVSNYGYTF
TRBJ2-4,TRBV19,TRBD1,-,16,TGTGCCACCAGTAATCCAGGGGGCGTCTTAGAAAACATTCAGTACTTC,CATSNPGGVLENIQYF
TRBJ2-1,TRBV6-6,-,-,14,TGTGCCACCCGGCAGGGATCCTCCTACAATGAGCAGTTCTTC,CATRQGSSYNEQFF
TRBJ1-6,TRBV25-1,TRBD1,few,15,TGTGCCAGCAGCACTACAGGGGGCCGTAATTCACCCCTCCACTTT,CASSTTGGRNSPLHF
TRBJ1-1,TRBV2,-,-,12,TGTGCCAGCGGGTTTGCGAACACTGAAGCTTTCTTT,CASGFANTEAFF
TRBJ2-7,TRBV29-1,-,-,12,TGCAGCGTAATTGGGAGCTCCTACGAGCAGTACTTC,CSVIGSSYEQYF
TRBJ2-7,TRBV6-5,-,-,14,TGTGCCAGCAGACCACCGGGACTCTACTACGAGCAGTACTTC,CASRPPGLYYEQYF
TRBJ2-1,TRBV30,TRBD2,-,16,TGTGCCTGGAGTCTATCGTGGCTAGCGGGTTACAATGAGCAGTTCTTC,CAWSLSWLAGYNEQFF
TRBJ1-1,TRBV28,TRBD1,-,14,TGTGCCAGCAGTTACAGGGGGCGGGTCACTGAAGCTTTCTTT,CASSYRGRVTEAFF
TRBJ2-5,TRBV6-5,-,-,13,TGTGCCAGCACTAGGGGACATTCAGAGACCCAGTACTTC,CASTRGHSETQYF
TRBJ1-5,TRBV30,-,-,13,TGTGCCTGGAGGGGAGGAGCGAATCAGCCCCAGCATTTT,CAWRGGANQPQHF
TRBJ1-1,TRBV6-1,-,-,14,TGTGCCAGCAGTGGGGTTAAGGGGGTCACTGAAGCTTTCTTT,CASSGVKGVTEAFF
TRBJ2-7,TRBV7-9,TRBD1,-,16,TGTGCCAGCAGCCCGCGGACAGGGGCCATCGCCCACGAGCAGTACTTC,CASSPRTGAIAHEQYF
TRBJ2-1,TRBV27,TRBD2,-,17,TGTGCCAGCAGTTATTTCCCGGGACTAGCGGGGGGCAATGAGCAGTTCTTC,CASSYFPGLAGGNEQFF
TRBJ2-7,TRBV5-1,-,few,15,TGCGCCAGCAGTTCGGCGTTGGGTCTTGACTACGAGCAGTACTTC,CASSSALGLDYEQYF
TRBJ2-5,TRBV4-1,TRBD2,-,15,TGCGCCAGCAGCCGGATGATAGCGGGGGGCGAGACCCAGTACTTC,CASSRMIAGGETQYF
TRBJ2-5,TRBV7-2,TRBD2,-,14,TGTGCCAGCAGCTTTCAAGCGGGAGAAGAGACCCAGTACTTC,CASSFQAGEETQYF
TRBJ2-2,TRBV5-6,-,-,13,TGTGCCAGCAGCTTCTTGCCAACCGGGGAGCTGTTTTTT,CASSFLPTGELFF
TRBJ1-2,TRBV5-4,-,-,14,TGTGCCAGCAGCTTGGCGGACCGAAACTATGGCTACACCTTC,CASSLADRNYGYTF
TRBJ1-6,TRBV18,-,-,12,TGTGCCAGCTCACCATCACTAGGGCCCCTCCACTTT,CASSPSLGPLHF
TRBJ1-2,TRBV4-3,-,-,14,TGCGCCAGCAGCCAAGAGGGGGGAGGATATGGCTACACCTTC,CASSQEGGGYGYTF
TRBJ2-3,TRBV4-3,TRBD2,-,18,TGCGCCAGCAGCCACCCTCGGGGGGGTAGCGGAACCACAGATACGCAGTATTTT,CASSHPRGGSGTTDTQYF
TRBJ1-5,TRBV12-2,-,once,15,TGTGCAAGTCGCTGGGGACAGCTTAGCAATCAGCCCCAGCATTTT,CASRWGQLSNQPQHF
TRBJ1-3,TRBV7-9,-,-,15,TGTGCCAGCAGCTTCCGTACAGGGTCAGGAAACACCATATATTTT,CASSFRTGSGNTIYF
TRBJ2-2,TRBV9,TRBD2,-,16,TGTGCCAGCAGCGTACCTATAGCGGGGGCCACCGGGGAGCTGTTTTTT,CASSVPIAGATGELFF
TRBJ1-1,TRBV5-1,TRBD1,once,16,TGCGCCAGCAGCTTGGTAGAGGGGGCTGGGAACACTGAAGCTTTCTTT,CASSLVEGAGNTEAFF
TRBJ2-7,TRBV27,TRBD2,-,14,TGTGCCAGCAGCACTAGCGGGAGTTCTACGGAGCAGTACTTC,CASSTSGSSTEQYF
TRBJ1-5,TRBV10-3,-,-,15,TGTGCCATCAGTGAGGGTCTGGCGAGGTATCAGCCCCAGCATTTT,CAISEGLARYQPQHF
TRBJ2-2,TRBV28,-,-,12,TGTGCCAGCAGTTTAGTAGGCGGGGAGCTGTTTTTT,CASSLVGGELFF
TRBJ2-7,TRBV2,-,few,14,TGTGCCAGCGGGCTAGCTTCGAGCTCCTACGAGCAGTACTTC,CASGLASSSYEQYF
TRBJ2-1,TRBV10-3,TRBD2,-,17,TGTGCCATCAGTGAGAGGGGAGCGGGAGGATCCTACAATGAGCAGTTCTTC,CAISERGAGGSYNEQFF
TRBJ2-5,TRBV30,-,-,13,TGTGCCTGGAGGAGGAGGTACCAAGAGACCCAGTACTTC,CAWRRRYQETQYF
TRBJ2-7,TRBV7-9,-,once,16,TGTGCCAGCAGCTTAGACTTCGGCGGACTAACCTACGAGCAGTACTTC,CASSLDFGGLTYEQYF
TRBJ1-2,TRBV18,-,-,13,TGTGCCAGCTCACCCGACGGGCGCGGAGGCTACACCTTC,CASSPDGRGGYTF
TRBJ2-7,TRBV27,TRBD1,-,14,TGTGCCAGCAGAATCGACAGGGGCTCCTACGAGCAGTACTTC,CASRIDRGSYEQYF
TRBJ1-4,TRBV30,TRBD1,-,14,TGTGCCTGGACCAGACAGGGGGCGGGGGAAAAACTGTTTTTT,CAWTRQGAGEKLFF
TRBJ1-4,TRBV19,-,-,11,TGTGCCAGTAGTATCGGACCCGAGGTGTTTTTT,CASSIGPEVFF
TRBJ2-1,TRBV28,-,once,13,TGTGCTCACCGCCAGGGTGGTAGCAATGAGCAGTTCTTC,CAHRQGGSNEQFF
TRBJ2-3,TRBV18,-,-,16,TGTGCCAGCTCACCACGAACAGCGCGGGACACAGATACGCAGTATTTT,CASSPRTARDTDTQYF
TRBJ2-1,TRBV25-1,TRBD1,once,14,TGTGCCAGCAGTCCGGGACAGGGGGACAATGAGCAGTTCTTC,CASSPGQGDNEQFF
TRBJ2-1,TRBV6-6,TRBD2,-,16,TGTGCCAGCAGGACTAGCGGGACCACCTTTTACAATGAGCAGTTCTTC,CASRTSGTTFYNEQFF
TRBJ1-2,TRBV5-6,-,-,14,TGTGCCAGCAGCTTGGCTGGGGCAGCCTATGGCTACACCTTC,CASSLAGAAYGYTF
TRBJ2-5,TRBV6-5,TRBD1,-,15,TGTGCCAGCAGCCAACCGGGACAGGGGGGAGGGACCCAGTACTTC,CASSQPGQGGGTQYF
TRBJ2-5,TRBV10-3,-,-,12,TGTGCCATAGCCTGGACAGAAGAGACCCAGTACTTC,CAIAWTEETQYF
TRBJ2-1,TRBV30,TRBD2,-,13,TGTGCCTGGAGTGCGGATTGGGGAGGGGAGCAGTTCTTC,CAWSADWGGEQFF
TRBJ2-5,TRBV7-2,-,-,11,TGTGCCAGCAGCTTGTTGGAGACCCAGTACTTC,CASSLLETQYF
TRBJ2-3,TRBV7-2,-,-,14,TGTGCCAGCAGCACCGGGACTCCGGTGAATACGCAGTATTTT,CASSTGTPVNTQYF
TRBJ2-1,TRBV9,-,-,15,TGTGCCAGCAGCGTAGATCTTCGGGATCTTAATGAGCAGTTCTTC,CASSVDLRDLNEQFF
TRBJ2-2,TRBV5-4,-,-,15,TGTGCCAGCAGCTTTGGGGGCAGGGCCACCGGGGAGCTGTTTTTT,CASSFGGRATGELFF
TRBJ2-7,TRBV6-5,TRBD1,-,14,TGTGCCAGCAGTAAAGGGGGCGCCGGTTACGAGCAGTACTTC,CASSKGGAGYEQYF
TRBJ2-1,TRBV7-9,-,-,18,TGTGCCAGCAGCTTAGACAGGGGAGGTTTCAGTTCCTACAATGAGCAGTTCTTC,CASSLDRGGFSSYNEQFF
TRBJ2-5,TRBV11-3,-,-,14,TGTGCCAGCAGCTTCCCAGGGGGGGAAGAGACCCAGTACTTC,CASSFPGGEETQYF
TRBJ1-4,TRBV7-2,-,-,15,TGTGCCAGCAGCTCTACAGGATTAGGCAATGAAAAACTGTTTTTT,CASSSTGLGNEKLFF